This TCR beta chain was identified in a study of immune evolution from preneoplasia to lung adenocarcinoma. Patients had resection in Japan or China between the mid-2010s and the late 2010s. The table came from immunoSEQ multiplex PCR; TCRdb's copy has only in-frame clones and leaves some out. The sample comprises several thousand clones, roughly 82% of which are singletons, and roughly 15% rests with the top ten. Trimming cost V 4 bases and J 4 bases, with 11 bases left between them. The CDR3 is 14 residues long. Germline V gives CDR1 LNHDA, CDR2 SQIVND (reference sequence). The chain carries TRBV19 and TRBJ2-1, with a weak D call TRBD2 (6 bases). Material for sequencing was FFPE adjacent normal lung tissue. This sequence was found in an older donor with lung adenocarcinoma. The CDR3 DNA sequence: TGTGCCAGTAGTAGGGACTCCCTTTACAATGAGCAGTTCTTC. It is translated as CASSRDSLYNEQFF.